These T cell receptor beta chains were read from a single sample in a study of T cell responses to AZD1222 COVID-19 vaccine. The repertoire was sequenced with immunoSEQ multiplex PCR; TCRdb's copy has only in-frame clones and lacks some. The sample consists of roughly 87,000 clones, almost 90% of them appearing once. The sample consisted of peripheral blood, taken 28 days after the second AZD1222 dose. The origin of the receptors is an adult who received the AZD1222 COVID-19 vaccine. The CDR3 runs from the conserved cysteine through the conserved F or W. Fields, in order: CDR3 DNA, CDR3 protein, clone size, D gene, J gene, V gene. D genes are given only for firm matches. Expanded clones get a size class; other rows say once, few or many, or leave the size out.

CDR3 DNA: TGTGCCAGCAGCCAAGACAGGAACTATAATTCACCCCTCCACTTT
CDR3 protein: CASSQDRNYNSPLHF
clone size: NA
D gene: NA
J gene: TRBJ1-6
V gene: TRBV4-2

CDR3 DNA: TGTGCCAGCAACAGGGCAGGGGGCTACAATGAGCAGTTCTTC
CDR3 protein: CASNRAGGYNEQFF
clone size: NA
D gene: TRBD1
J gene: TRBJ2-1
V gene: TRBV7-2

CDR3 DNA: TGCGCCAGCAGCTTGGCCCCGGCAGGGGGGGGCACTGAAGCTTTCTTT
CDR3 protein: CASSLAPAGGGTEAFF
clone size: NA
D gene: TRBD1
J gene: TRBJ1-1
V gene: TRBV5-1

CDR3 DNA: TGCGCCAGCAGCTCGTCCGGGAATGAAAAACTGTTTTTT
CDR3 protein: CASSSSGNEKLFF
clone size: once
D gene: NA
J gene: TRBJ1-4
V gene: TRBV5-1

CDR3 DNA: TGCGCCAGCAGCCAGGCCACGGGACAGGGGTTCTACGAGCAGTACTTC
CDR3 protein: CASSQATGQGFYEQYF
clone size: NA
D gene: TRBD1
J gene: TRBJ2-7
V gene: TRBV4-3

CDR3 DNA: TGTGCCAGCAGTTTACGTCGTGGGACAGGGACTCGGGACACCATATATTTT
CDR3 protein: CASSLRRGTGTRDTIYF
clone size: once
D gene: TRBD1
J gene: TRBJ1-3
V gene: TRBV27

CDR3 DNA: TGTGCCAGCAGTTCTAGGGGGCGCCTTACCGGGGAGCTGTTTTTT
CDR3 protein: CASSSRGRLTGELFF
clone size: NA
D gene: TRBD1
J gene: TRBJ2-2
V gene: TRBV28

CDR3 DNA: TGTGCCAGCAGCTTATACGCGAACTATGGCTACACCTTC
CDR3 protein: CASSLYANYGYTF
clone size: NA
D gene: NA
J gene: TRBJ1-2
V gene: TRBV7-8

CDR3 DNA: TGTGCCAGCTCAGAGAGGGACAGGATCAACACTGAAGCTTTCTTT
CDR3 protein: CASSERDRINTEAFF
clone size: NA
D gene: TRBD1
J gene: TRBJ1-1
V gene: TRBV18

CDR3 DNA: TGTGCCAGCAGCATGGCCCTCTCCGGGACTAGCTACAATGAGCAGTTCTTC
CDR3 protein: CASSMALSGTSYNEQFF
clone size: NA
D gene: TRBD2
J gene: TRBJ2-1
V gene: TRBV13

CDR3 DNA: TGTGCCAGCAGACCAGGACGGGCGAACACTGAAGCTTTCTTT
CDR3 protein: CASRPGRANTEAFF
clone size: NA
D gene: NA
J gene: TRBJ1-1
V gene: TRBV28

CDR3 DNA: TGTGCCAGCACTTCAAGCCCGGGGACTGAAGCTTTCTTT
CDR3 protein: CASTSSPGTEAFF
clone size: NA
D gene: NA
J gene: TRBJ1-1
V gene: TRBV27

CDR3 DNA: TGTGCCAGCAGCCGAAAGATACCTACAGGGAGCTATGGCTACACCTTC
CDR3 protein: CASSRKIPTGSYGYTF
clone size: NA
D gene: NA
J gene: TRBJ1-2
V gene: TRBV11-2

CDR3 DNA: TGTGCCAGTAGTATATTTCCTAGCTCGGGCGAGCAGTACTTC
CDR3 protein: CASSIFPSSGEQYF
clone size: NA
D gene: NA
J gene: TRBJ2-7
V gene: TRBV19

CDR3 DNA: TGTGCCAGCAGCTTAACCCTGGCATCGGAAGCTTTCTTT
CDR3 protein: CASSLTLASEAFF
clone size: few
D gene: NA
J gene: TRBJ1-1
V gene: TRBV7-3

CDR3 DNA: TGTGCCAGCAGTTTTGAGCAGCTCTATGGCTACACCTTC
CDR3 protein: CASSFEQLYGYTF
clone size: NA
D gene: NA
J gene: TRBJ1-2
V gene: TRBV2

CDR3 DNA: TGCGCCAGCAGCCTTACAGGGGTGGCAGATACGCAGTATTTT
CDR3 protein: CASSLTGVADTQYF
clone size: NA
D gene: TRBD1
J gene: TRBJ2-3
V gene: TRBV4-1

CDR3 DNA: TGTGCCAGCAGCCTCCTAACAGGGGGCGGCTATGGCTACACCTTC
CDR3 protein: CASSLLTGGGYGYTF
clone size: NA
D gene: TRBD1
J gene: TRBJ1-2
V gene: TRBV6-5

CDR3 DNA: TGTGCCAGTAGTATAGGTGCAGACACCAATGGCTACACCTTC
CDR3 protein: CASSIGADTNGYTF
clone size: NA
D gene: NA
J gene: TRBJ1-2
V gene: TRBV19